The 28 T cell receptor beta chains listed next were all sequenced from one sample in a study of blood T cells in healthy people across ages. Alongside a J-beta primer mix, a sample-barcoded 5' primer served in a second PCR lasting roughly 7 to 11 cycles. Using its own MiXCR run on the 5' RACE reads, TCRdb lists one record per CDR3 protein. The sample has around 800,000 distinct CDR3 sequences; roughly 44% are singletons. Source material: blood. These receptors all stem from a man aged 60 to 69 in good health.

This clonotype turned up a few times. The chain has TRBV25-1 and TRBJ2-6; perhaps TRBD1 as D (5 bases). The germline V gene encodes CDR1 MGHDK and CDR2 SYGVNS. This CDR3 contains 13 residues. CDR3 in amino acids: CATGVSGANVLTF. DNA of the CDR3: TGTGCAACAGGAGTCTCTGGGGCCAACGTCCTGACTTTC.

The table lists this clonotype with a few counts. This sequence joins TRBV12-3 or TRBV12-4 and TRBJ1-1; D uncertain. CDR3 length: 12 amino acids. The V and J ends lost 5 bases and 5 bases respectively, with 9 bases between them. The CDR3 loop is CASSDRGTEAFF. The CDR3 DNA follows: TGTGCCAGCAGTGACCGAGGGACTGAAGCTTTCTTT.

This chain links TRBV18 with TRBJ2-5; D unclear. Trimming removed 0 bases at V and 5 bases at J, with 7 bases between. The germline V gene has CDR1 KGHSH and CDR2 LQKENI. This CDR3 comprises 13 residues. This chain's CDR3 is CASSPPSRETQYF. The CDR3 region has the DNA TGTGCCAGCTCACCACCGTCTCGCGAGACCCAGTACTTC.

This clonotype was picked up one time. CDR3 region: CASSPKGVAGELFF. The CDR3 DNA follows: TGTGCCAGCAGCCCAAAAGGGGTTGCCGGGGAGCTGTTTTTT. This chain uses TRBV11-2 with TRBJ2-2; the D gene is possibly TRBD1 (5 bases). CDR3 length: 14 amino acids. Looked up from germline, CDR1 is SGHAT and CDR2 is FQNNGV. V was shortened by 5 bases and J by 6 bases, with 13 bases between the two germline ends.

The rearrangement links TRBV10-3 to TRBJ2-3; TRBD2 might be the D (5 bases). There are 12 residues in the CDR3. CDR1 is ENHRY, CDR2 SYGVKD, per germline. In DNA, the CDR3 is TGTGCTGCCAGCGGTCCGGGAGATACGCAGTATTTT. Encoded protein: CAASGPGDTQYF.

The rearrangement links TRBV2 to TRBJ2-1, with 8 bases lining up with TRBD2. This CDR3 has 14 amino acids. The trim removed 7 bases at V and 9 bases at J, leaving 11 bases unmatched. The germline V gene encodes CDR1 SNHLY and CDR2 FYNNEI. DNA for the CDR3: TGTGCCAGCATCGGTAGCGGGGAGTGGGGTGAGCAGTTCTTC. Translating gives CASIGSGEWGEQFF.

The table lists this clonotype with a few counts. CDR3 loop: CASSETPSDRFQETQYF. The CDR3 DNA is TGTGCCAGCAGTGAAACTCCCAGCGACCGCTTCCAAGAGACCCAGTACTTC. This chain links TRBV6-1 with TRBJ2-5; D not certain. This CDR3 has 17 residues. Trimming left V 2 bases short and J 1 base short, with 17 bases between. Germline V gene lookup returns CDR1 MNHNS and CDR2 SASEGT.

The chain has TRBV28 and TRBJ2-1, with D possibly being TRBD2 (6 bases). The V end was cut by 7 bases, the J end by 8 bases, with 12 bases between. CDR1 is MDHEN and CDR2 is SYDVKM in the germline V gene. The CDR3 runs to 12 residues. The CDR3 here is CASTVGGDEQFF. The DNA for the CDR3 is TGTGCCAGCACCGTCGGAGGGGATGAGCAGTTCTTC.

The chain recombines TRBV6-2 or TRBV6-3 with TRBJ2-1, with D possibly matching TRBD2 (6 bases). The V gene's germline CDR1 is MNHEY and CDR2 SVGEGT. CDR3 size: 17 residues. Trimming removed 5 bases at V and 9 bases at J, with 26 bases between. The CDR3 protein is CASSTTTGRGLRGEQFF. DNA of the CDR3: TGTGCCAGCAGTACCACCACTGGGCGGGGCCTACGGGGTGAGCAGTTCTTC.

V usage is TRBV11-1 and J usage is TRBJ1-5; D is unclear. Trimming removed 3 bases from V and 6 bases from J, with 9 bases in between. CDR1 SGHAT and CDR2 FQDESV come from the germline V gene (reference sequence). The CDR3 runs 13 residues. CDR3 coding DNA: TGTGCCAGCAGCTTCCGGATGGGTCAGCCCCAGCATTTT. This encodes CASSFRMGQPQHF.

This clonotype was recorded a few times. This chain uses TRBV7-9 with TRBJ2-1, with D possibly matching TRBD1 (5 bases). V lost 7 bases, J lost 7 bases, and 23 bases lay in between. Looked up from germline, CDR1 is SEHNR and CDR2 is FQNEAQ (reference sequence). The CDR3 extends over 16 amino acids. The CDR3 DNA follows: TGTGCCAGCACCAATGGGGCCCTACCAGGTTTAAATGAGCAGTTCTTC. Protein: CASTNGALPGLNEQFF. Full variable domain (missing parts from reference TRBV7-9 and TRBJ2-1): DTGVSQNPRHKITKRGQNVTFRCDPISEHNRLYWYRQTLGQGPEFLTYFQNEAQLEKSRLLSDRFSAERPKGSFSTLEIQRTEQGDSAMYLCASTNGALPGLNEQFFGPGTRLTVL.

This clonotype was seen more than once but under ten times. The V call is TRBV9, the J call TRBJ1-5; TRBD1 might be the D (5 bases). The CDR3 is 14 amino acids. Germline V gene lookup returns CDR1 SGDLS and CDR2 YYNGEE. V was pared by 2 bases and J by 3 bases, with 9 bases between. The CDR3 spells CASSVEGYNQPQHF. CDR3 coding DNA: TGTGCCAGCAGCGTTGAGGGGTACAATCAGCCCCAGCATTTT.

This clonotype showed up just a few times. CDR3 DNA sequence: TGCAGCGTTGAAGATCAGATGTTCTATGGCTACACCTTC. It specifies CSVEDQMFYGYTF. This chain uses TRBV29-1 with TRBJ1-2; no clear D. Deletions cut 0 bases from V and 4 bases from J, with 9 bases between. The length of the CDR3 is 13 residues. Germline CDR1 is SQVTM and CDR2 is ANQGSEA. Drawing the rest from reference TRBV29-1 and TRBJ1-2, the complete variable domain is SAVISQKPSRDICQRGTSLTIQCQVDSQVTMMFWYRQQPGQSLTLIATANQGSEATYESGFVIDKFPISRPNLTFSTLTVSNMSPEDSSIYLCSVEDQMFYGYTFGSGTRLTVV.

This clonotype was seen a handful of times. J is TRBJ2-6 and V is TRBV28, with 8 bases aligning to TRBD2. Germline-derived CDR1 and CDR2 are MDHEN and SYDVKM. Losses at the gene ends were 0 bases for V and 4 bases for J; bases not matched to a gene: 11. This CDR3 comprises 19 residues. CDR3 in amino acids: CASSLWTGRGRRGANVLTF. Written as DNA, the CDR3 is TGTGCCAGCAGTTTATGGACCGGGAGGGGCCGAAGAGGGGCCAACGTCCTGACTTTC.

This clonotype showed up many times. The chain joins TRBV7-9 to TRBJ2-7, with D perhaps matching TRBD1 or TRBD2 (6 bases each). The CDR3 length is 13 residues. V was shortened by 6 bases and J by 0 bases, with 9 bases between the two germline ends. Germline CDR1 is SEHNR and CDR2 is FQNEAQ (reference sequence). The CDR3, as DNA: TGTGCCAGCAGGGGGGGCGGCTCCTACGAGCAGTACTTC. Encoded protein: CASRGGGSYEQYF.

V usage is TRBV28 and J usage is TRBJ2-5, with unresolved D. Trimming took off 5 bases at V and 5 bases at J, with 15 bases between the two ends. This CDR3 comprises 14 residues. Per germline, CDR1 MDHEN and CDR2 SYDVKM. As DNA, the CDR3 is TGTGCCAGCAGTCCACCGCCCCGGGCGGAGACCCAGTACTTC. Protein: CASSPPPRAETQYF.

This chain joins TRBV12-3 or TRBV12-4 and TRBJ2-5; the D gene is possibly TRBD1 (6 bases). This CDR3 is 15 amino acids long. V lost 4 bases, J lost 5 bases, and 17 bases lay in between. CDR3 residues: CASSSVRGQWETQYF. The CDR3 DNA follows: TGTGCCAGCAGTTCGGTCAGGGGCCAGTGGGAGACCCAGTACTTC.

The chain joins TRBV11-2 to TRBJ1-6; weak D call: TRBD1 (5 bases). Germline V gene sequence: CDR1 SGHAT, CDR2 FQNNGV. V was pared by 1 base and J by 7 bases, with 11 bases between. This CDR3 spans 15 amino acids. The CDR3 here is CASSLGGRTNSPLHF. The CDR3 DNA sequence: TGTGCCAGCAGCTTAGGCGGACGGACAAATTCACCCCTCCACTTT.

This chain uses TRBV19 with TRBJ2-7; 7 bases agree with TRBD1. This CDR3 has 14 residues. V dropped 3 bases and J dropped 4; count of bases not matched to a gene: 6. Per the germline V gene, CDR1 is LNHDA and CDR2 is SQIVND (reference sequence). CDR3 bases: TGTGCCAGTAGTATCGTCGACAGGGAGTACGAGCAGTACTTC. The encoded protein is CASSIVDREYEQYF.

The CDR3 sequence is CASSSPAGGSEKLFF. For the CDR3, the DNA is TGTGCCAGCAGCTCTCCCGCGGGGGGAAGTGAAAAACTGTTTTTT. The chain employs TRBV28 and TRBJ1-4, with D maybe TRBD1 (5 bases). Looked up from germline, CDR1 is MDHEN and CDR2 is SYDVKM. The CDR3 has 15 residues. Trimming stripped 6 bases from V and 7 bases from J, with 18 bases between.

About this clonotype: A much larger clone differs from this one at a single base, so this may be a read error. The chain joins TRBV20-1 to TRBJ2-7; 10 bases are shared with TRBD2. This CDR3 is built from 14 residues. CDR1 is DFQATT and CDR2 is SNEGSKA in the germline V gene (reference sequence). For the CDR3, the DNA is TGCTGTGCTACCCGGACTAGCGGCTCCTACGAGCAGTACTTC. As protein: CCATRTSGSYEQYF.

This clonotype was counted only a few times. The CDR3 reads CASSLAPGTFGYEQYF. The CDR3 region has the DNA TGTGCCAGCAGCTTAGCTCCCGGAACTTTTGGCTACGAGCAGTACTTC. The chain is built from TRBV7-2 and TRBJ2-7; D call uncertain. Deletions cut 0 bases from V and 3 bases from J, with 15 bases between. The germline V gene has CDR1 SGHTA and CDR2 FQGNSA. The CDR3 length is 16 residues.

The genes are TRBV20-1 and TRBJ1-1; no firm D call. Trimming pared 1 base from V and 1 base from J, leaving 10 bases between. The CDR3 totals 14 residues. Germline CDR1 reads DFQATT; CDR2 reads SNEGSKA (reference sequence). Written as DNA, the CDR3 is TGCAGTGCTAGAGCCGCGGTGGGGAACACTGAAGCTTTCTTT. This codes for CSARAAVGNTEAFF.

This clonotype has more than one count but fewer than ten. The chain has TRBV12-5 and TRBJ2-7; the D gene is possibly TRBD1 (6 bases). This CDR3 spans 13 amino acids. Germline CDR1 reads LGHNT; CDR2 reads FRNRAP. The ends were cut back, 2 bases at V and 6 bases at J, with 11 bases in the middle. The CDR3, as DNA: TGTGCTAGTGGTTTGTCGGGCAGGGGCGAGCAGTACTTC. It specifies CASGLSGRGEQYF.

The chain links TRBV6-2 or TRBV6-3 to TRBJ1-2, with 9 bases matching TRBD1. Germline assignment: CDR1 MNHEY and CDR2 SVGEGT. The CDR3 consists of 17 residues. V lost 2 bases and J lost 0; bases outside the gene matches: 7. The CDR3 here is CASSYETGGLTNYGYTF. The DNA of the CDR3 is TGTGCCAGCAGTTACGAAACAGGGGGCCTGACTAACTATGGCTACACCTTC.

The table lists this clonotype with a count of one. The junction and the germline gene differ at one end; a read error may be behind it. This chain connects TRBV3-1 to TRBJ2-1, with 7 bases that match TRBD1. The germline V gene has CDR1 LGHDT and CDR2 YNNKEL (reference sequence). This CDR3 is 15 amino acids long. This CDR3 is CASSLTGVDYSEQFF. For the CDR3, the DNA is TGTGCCAGCAGCCTCACAGGGGTCGACTACAGTGAGCAGTTCTTC.

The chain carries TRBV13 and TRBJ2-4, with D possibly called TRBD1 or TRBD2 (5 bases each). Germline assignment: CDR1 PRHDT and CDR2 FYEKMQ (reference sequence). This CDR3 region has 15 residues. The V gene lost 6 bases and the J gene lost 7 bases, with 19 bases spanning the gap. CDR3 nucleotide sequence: TGTGCCAGCAGTTCTACACCGGGGCCCGGGAACATTCAGTACTTC. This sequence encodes CASSSTPGPGNIQYF. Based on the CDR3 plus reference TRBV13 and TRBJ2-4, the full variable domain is AAGVIQSPRHLIKEKRETATLKCYPIPRHDTVYWYQQGPGQDPQFLISFYEKMQSDKGSIPDRFSAQQFSDYHSELNMSSLELGDSALYFCASSSTPGPGNIQYFGAGTRLSVL.

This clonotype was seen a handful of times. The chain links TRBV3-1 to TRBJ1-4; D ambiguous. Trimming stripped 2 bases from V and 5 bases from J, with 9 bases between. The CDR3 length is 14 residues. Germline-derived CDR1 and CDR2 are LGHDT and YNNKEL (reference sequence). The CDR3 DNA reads TGTGCCAGCAGCCAACTAGACGGGAATGAAAAACTGTTTTTT. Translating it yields CASSQLDGNEKLFF. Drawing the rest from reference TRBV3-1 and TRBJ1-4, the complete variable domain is DTAVSQTPKYLVTQMGNDKSIKCEQNLGHDTMYWYKQDSKKFLKIMFSYNNKELIINETVPNRFSPKSPDKAHLNLHINSLELGDSAVYFCASSQLDGNEKLFFGSGTQLSVL.